Listed below are T cell receptor beta chains from one sample, sequenced in a study of blood T cell repertoires in COVID-19. Here immunoSEQ multiplex PCR was the method, and the copy in TCRdb shows in-frame clones only, minus some. The profile shows approximately 300,000 clones, 70% to 90% of them singletons. The sequencing input was PBMCs or T cells enriched from blood (not recorded which). These receptors originate from a woman aged 30 to 39 who had recovered from COVID-19. Each CDR3 is given with its conserved first and last residue. D genes are given only for firm matches. A row's size may be missing; if present it is once, few, many or a size class.

d_call: NA; j_call: TRBJ2-7; v_call: TRBV11-2; clone_size: few; cdr3_nt: TGTGCCAGCAGCCCCCGCCTAGCTATTAGCTACGAGCAGTACTTC; cdr3_aa: CASSPRLAISYEQYF
d_call: TRBD1; j_call: TRBJ1-1; v_call: TRBV10-3; clone_size: NA; cdr3_nt: TGTGCCAGTAGGTCTCTGGGACAGGGGGTCACTGAAGCTTTCTTT; cdr3_aa: CASRSLGQGVTEAFF
d_call: NA; j_call: TRBJ2-7; v_call: TRBV29-1; clone_size: once; cdr3_nt: TGCAGCGTTGGAGGGATCTACTCCTACGAGCAGTACTTC; cdr3_aa: CSVGGIYSYEQYF
d_call: TRBD1; j_call: TRBJ1-1; v_call: TRBV20-1; clone_size: NA; cdr3_nt: TGCAGTGCGGAAGGACAGGGGGAAGCTTTCTTT; cdr3_aa: CSAEGQGEAFF
d_call: NA; j_call: TRBJ1-5; v_call: TRBV3-1/TRBV3-2; clone_size: NA; cdr3_nt: TGTGCCAGCAGCCAAAACAGGGGCAATCAGCCCCAGCATTTT; cdr3_aa: CASSQNRGNQPQHF
d_call: TRBD1; j_call: TRBJ1-2; v_call: TRBV7-8; clone_size: NA; cdr3_nt: TGTGCCAGCACCCTAGACAGGGACTATGGCTACACCTTC; cdr3_aa: CASTLDRDYGYTF
d_call: NA; j_call: TRBJ1-2; v_call: TRBV19; clone_size: NA; cdr3_nt: TGTGCCAGTAACCCGGGCCGGCAGGGGTACTATGGCTACACCTTC; cdr3_aa: CASNPGRQGYYGYTF
d_call: NA; j_call: TRBJ1-4; v_call: TRBV7-9; clone_size: NA; cdr3_nt: TGTGCCAGCAGCCAACAGGTCACTAATGAAAAACTGTTTTTT; cdr3_aa: CASSQQVTNEKLFF
d_call: NA; j_call: TRBJ2-5; v_call: TRBV2; clone_size: NA; cdr3_nt: TGTGCCAGCAGTATAGCGGTGCTGGGGGGGGCAGAGACCCAGTACTTC; cdr3_aa: CASSIAVLGGAETQYF
d_call: NA; j_call: TRBJ2-5; v_call: TRBV7-2; clone_size: once; cdr3_nt: TGTGCCAGCACCCAGTTTGGGAGCTCAGAGACCCAGTACTTC; cdr3_aa: CASTQFGSSETQYF
d_call: NA; j_call: TRBJ1-2; v_call: TRBV3-1/TRBV3-2; clone_size: NA; cdr3_nt: TGTGCCAGCAGCCAAATCAGGAATGGCTACACCTTC; cdr3_aa: CASSQIRNGYTF
d_call: NA; j_call: TRBJ1-5; v_call: TRBV6-6; clone_size: NA; cdr3_nt: TGTGCCGCGGGACTTTCGAGCAATCAGCCCCAGCATTTT; cdr3_aa: CAAGLSSNQPQHF
d_call: NA; j_call: TRBJ1-1; v_call: TRBV4-3; clone_size: few; cdr3_nt: TGCGCCAGCAGCACGCGGGGCACAACTGAAGCTTTCTTT; cdr3_aa: CASSTRGTTEAFF
d_call: NA; j_call: TRBJ1-2; v_call: TRBV10-2; clone_size: NA; cdr3_nt: TGCGCCAGCAGTGAGTTGTCCGGACAAGGCGGCTACACCTTC; cdr3_aa: CASSELSGQGGYTF
d_call: NA; j_call: TRBJ2-2; v_call: TRBV5-1; clone_size: NA; cdr3_nt: TGCGCCAGCAGCTTGGACACACCGAACACCGGGGAGCTGTTTTTT; cdr3_aa: CASSLDTPNTGELFF
d_call: NA; j_call: TRBJ2-2; v_call: TRBV5-3; clone_size: once; cdr3_nt: TGTGCCATGGGACAACCTAACACCGGGGAGCTGTTTTTT; cdr3_aa: CAMGQPNTGELFF
d_call: NA; j_call: TRBJ2-2; v_call: TRBV6-5; clone_size: NA; cdr3_nt: TGTGCCAGCAAAACCGACCCGGGGTCTTGGGAGCTGTTTTTT; cdr3_aa: CASKTDPGSWELFF
d_call: TRBD1; j_call: TRBJ1-5; v_call: TRBV6-5; clone_size: many; cdr3_nt: TGTGCCAGCAGTTGGACAGGGGGCGTGGATCAGCCCCAGCATTTT; cdr3_aa: CASSWTGGVDQPQHF
d_call: NA; j_call: TRBJ1-1; v_call: TRBV18; clone_size: NA; cdr3_nt: TGTGCCAGCTCCGAGCGGGACACCACTACGAACACTGAAGCTTTCTTT; cdr3_aa: CASSERDTTTNTEAFF
d_call: NA; j_call: TRBJ1-5; v_call: TRBV19; clone_size: NA; cdr3_nt: TGTGCCAGTTCTTGGGGCACGCGTAGCAATCAGCCCCAGCATTTT; cdr3_aa: CASSWGTRSNQPQHF
d_call: NA; j_call: TRBJ1-2; v_call: TRBV3-1/TRBV3-2; clone_size: NA; cdr3_nt: TGTGCCAGCAATCCGGGACCGGGAGAGGGCTACACCTTC; cdr3_aa: CASNPGPGEGYTF
d_call: TRBD1; j_call: TRBJ1-4; v_call: TRBV2; clone_size: NA; cdr3_nt: TGTGCCAGCAGTGAGGACAGGGGGCAGGGTGAAAAACTGTTTTTT; cdr3_aa: CASSEDRGQGEKLFF